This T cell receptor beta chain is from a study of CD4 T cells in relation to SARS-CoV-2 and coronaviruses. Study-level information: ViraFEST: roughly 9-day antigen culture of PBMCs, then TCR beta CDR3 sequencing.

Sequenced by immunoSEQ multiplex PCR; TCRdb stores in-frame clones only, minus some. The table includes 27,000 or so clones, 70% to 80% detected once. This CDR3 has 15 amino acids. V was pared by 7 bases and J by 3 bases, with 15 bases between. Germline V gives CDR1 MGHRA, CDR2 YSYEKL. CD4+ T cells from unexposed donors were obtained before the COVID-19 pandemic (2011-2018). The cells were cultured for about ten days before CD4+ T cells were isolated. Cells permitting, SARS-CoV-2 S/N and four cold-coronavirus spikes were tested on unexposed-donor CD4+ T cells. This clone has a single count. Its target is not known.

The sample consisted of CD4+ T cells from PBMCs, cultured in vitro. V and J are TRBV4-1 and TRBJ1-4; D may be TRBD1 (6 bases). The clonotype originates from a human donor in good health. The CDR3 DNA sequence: TGCGCCAGCAAGCTAGGCGGACAGCCTAATGAAAAACTGTTTTTT. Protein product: CASKLGGQPNEKLFF.